The 16 T cell receptor beta chains reported below all come from one sample, sequenced in a study of shared clonotypes between healthy human individuals. Profiled with immunoSEQ multiplex PCR; TCRdb holds only in-frame clones, not every one. This table has around 1 million clones, less than 85% appearing once. Sequencing input: memory CD4+ T cells sorted from blood. Subset described: CD45RA-negative fraction. The receptors shown here come from a man between 18 and 29 years old in good health.

The chain employs TRBV29-1 and TRBJ2-7, with D tentatively TRBD1 (7 bases). Germline V gene lookup returns CDR1 SQVTM and CDR2 ANQGSEA. There are 12 residues in the CDR3. Trimming left V 4 bases short and J 7 bases short, with 14 bases between. The CDR3 loop is CSVVEGAGEQYF. In DNA form, the CDR3 reads TGCAGCGTTGTGGAGGGGGCGGGTGAGCAGTACTTC.

Remarks on this clone: The sample carries other DNA sequences with the same CDR3. The gene calls are TRBV4-1 and TRBJ2-3, with D maybe TRBD2 (6 bases). V was clipped by 3 bases and J by 7 bases, with 11 bases between them. Germline lookup yields CDR1 MGHRA and CDR2 YSYEKL. CDR3 size: 13 residues. The CDR3 reads CASSQDYSNTQYF. The CDR3 region has the DNA TGCGCCAGCAGCCAGGACTACAGCAATACGCAGTATTTT.

The chain uses TRBV19 and TRBJ2-3; a possible D gene is TRBD1 (6 bases). The V gene lost 8 bases and the J gene lost 1 base, with 13 bases spanning the gap. Per germline, CDR1 LNHDA and CDR2 SQIVND (reference sequence). This CDR3 has 14 residues. The CDR3 DNA is TGTGCCAGTCAGACAGGCCTACGCACAGATACGCAGTATTTT. It specifies CASQTGLRTDTQYF.

The J gene is TRBJ2-5, the V gene TRBV7-3; D tentatively reads TRBD1 or TRBD2 (7 bases each). The germline gives CDR1 SGHTA, CDR2 FQGTGA. With 4 bases removed from V and 6 bases from J, the gap between germline ends came to 12 bases. CDR3 size: 13 residues. The CDR3 coding sequence is TGTGCCAGCAGCTCCAGGGGGGGCCAGACCCAGTACTTC. Protein product: CASSSRGGQTQYF.

On this clone itself: The sample has other DNA sequences that encode this CDR3 too. This chain uses TRBV10-3 with TRBJ2-3, with D perhaps TRBD1 (5 bases). Per germline, CDR1 ENHRY and CDR2 SYGVKD. V was shortened by 10 bases and J by 0 bases, with 8 bases between the two germline ends. This CDR3 comprises 12 residues. CDR3 nucleotide sequence: TGTGCCACAGGGTTTAGCACAGATACGCAGTATTTT. Amino acid sequence: CATGFSTDTQYF.

The chain combines TRBV11-2 with TRBJ2-7; D might be TRBD1 (5 bases). This CDR3 has 14 amino acids. Trimming left V 7 bases short and J 3 bases short, with 16 bases between. Germline CDR1 reads SGHAT; CDR2 reads FQNNGV. The CDR3 DNA is TGTGCCAGCACCGTGACAGTAACAGACTACGAGCAGTACTTC. As protein: CASTVTVTDYEQYF.

The chain is built from TRBV18 and TRBJ2-7; TRBD1 might be the D (5 bases). CDR1 KGHSH and CDR2 LQKENI come from the germline V gene. The germline V and J ends were trimmed by 1 base and 0 bases, with 7 bases remaining between them. CDR3 size: 14 residues. For the CDR3, the DNA is TGTGCCAGCTCACCACAGGACAACTCCTACGAGCAGTACTTC. This gives the protein CASSPQDNSYEQYF.

The gene calls are TRBV9 and TRBJ1-3; D gene unclear. V was trimmed by 0 bases and J by 4 bases, leaving 5 bases between them. The CDR3 totals 13 residues. Germline V gene sequence: CDR1 SGDLS, CDR2 YYNGEE. The CDR3, as DNA: TGTGCCAGCAGCGTAGATCAGGGAAACACCATATATTTT. It specifies CASSVDQGNTIYF.

V gene TRBV5-6 combines with J gene TRBJ2-3, with D unresolved. V dropped 0 bases and J dropped 2 bases, with 10 bases sitting between them. The germline V gene has CDR1 SGHDT and CDR2 YYEEEE. There are 15 residues in the CDR3. As DNA, the CDR3 is TGTGCCAGCAGCTTGGTCTCAGAAACCACAGATACGCAGTATTTT. Residues: CASSLVSETTDTQYF. Filled out from reference TRBV5-6 and TRBJ2-3, the complete variable domain reads DAGVTQSPTHLIKTRGQQVTLRCSPKSGHDTVSWYQQALGQGPQFIFQYYEEEERQRGNFPDRFSGHQFPNYSSELNVNALLLGDSALYLCASSLVSETTDTQYFGPGTRLTVL.

The chain uses TRBV5-5 and TRBJ1-5; unclear D gene. Looked up from germline, CDR1 is SGHKS and CDR2 is YYEKEE (reference sequence). CDR3 length: 16 amino acids. Trimming pared 3 bases from V and 0 bases from J, leaving 13 bases between. Here the CDR3 DNA reads TGTGCCAGCAGCTCCTTCGGAGGCATTAGCAATCAGCCCCAGCATTTT. As protein: CASSSFGGISNQPQHF. The full variable domain, rest sourced from reference TRBV5-5 and TRBJ1-5, is DAGVTQSPTHLIKTRGQQVTLRCSPISGHKSVSWYQQVLGQGPQFIFQYYEKEERGRGNFPDRFSARQFPNYSSELNVNALLLGDSALYLCASSSFGGISNQPQHFGDGTRLSIL.

The rearrangement links TRBV9 to TRBJ1-2; D might be TRBD1 (6 bases). The V and J ends lost 3 bases and 4 bases respectively, with 13 bases between them. Germline V gene sequence: CDR1 SGDLS, CDR2 YYNGEE. The length of the CDR3 is 14 residues. Written as DNA, the CDR3 is TGTGCCAGCAGCGAGGCAGGGGATTTCTATGGCTACACCTTC. Translation gives CASSEAGDFYGYTF.

V usage is TRBV10-3 and J usage is TRBJ2-3, with 10 bases aligning to TRBD1. The J segment lost 1 base and the V segment lost 6 bases, leaving 4 bases of the junction unmatched. The CDR3 sequence is 15 residues long. The V gene's germline CDR1 is ENHRY and CDR2 SYGVKD. The DNA for the CDR3 is TGTGCCATCAGGTCAGGACAGGGGGGCACAGATACGCAGTATTTT. Translating gives CAIRSGQGGTDTQYF.

The chain carries TRBV20-1 and TRBJ1-1; 9 bases are a match to TRBD1. Germline CDR1 DFQATT, CDR2 SNEGSKA (reference sequence). This CDR3 has 11 residues. DNA for the CDR3: TGCAGGGGACAGGGAATGACTGAAGCTTTCTTT. Protein sequence: CRGQGMTEAFF.

The chain joins TRBV29-1 to TRBJ1-2; D ambiguous. This CDR3 has 16 residues. Germline-derived CDR1 and CDR2 are SQVTM and ANQGSEA. V lost 1 base to trimming and J lost 2 bases, with 17 bases between them. The CDR3 is CSVEGRDGPGNYGYTF. As DNA, the CDR3 is TGCAGCGTTGAAGGTAGGGATGGGCCCGGAAACTATGGCTACACCTTC.

This clone is a singleton in its sample. The chain carries TRBV28 and TRBJ2-2; 8 bases are a match to TRBD1. The CDR3 sequence is 14 residues long. In germline, CDR1 is MDHEN, CDR2 SYDVKM. The junction had 2 bases not matched to a gene; V was cut back by 8 bases and J by 0 bases. In nucleotides, the CDR3 is TGTGCCAGCCAGGGGGCCGCGAACACCGGGGAGCTGTTTTTT. Its protein product is CASQGAANTGELFF.

The CDR3 region has the DNA TGTGCCAGCAGTGCTCAACTAGCGGGAGGGGTAGACCAGTTCTTC. Its translation: CASSAQLAGGVDQFF. V is TRBV6-1 and J is TRBJ2-1; 13 bases are shared with TRBD2. The trim removed 4 bases at V and 13 bases at J, leaving 10 bases unmatched. This CDR3 has 15 residues. The V gene's germline CDR1 is MNHNS and CDR2 SASEGT.